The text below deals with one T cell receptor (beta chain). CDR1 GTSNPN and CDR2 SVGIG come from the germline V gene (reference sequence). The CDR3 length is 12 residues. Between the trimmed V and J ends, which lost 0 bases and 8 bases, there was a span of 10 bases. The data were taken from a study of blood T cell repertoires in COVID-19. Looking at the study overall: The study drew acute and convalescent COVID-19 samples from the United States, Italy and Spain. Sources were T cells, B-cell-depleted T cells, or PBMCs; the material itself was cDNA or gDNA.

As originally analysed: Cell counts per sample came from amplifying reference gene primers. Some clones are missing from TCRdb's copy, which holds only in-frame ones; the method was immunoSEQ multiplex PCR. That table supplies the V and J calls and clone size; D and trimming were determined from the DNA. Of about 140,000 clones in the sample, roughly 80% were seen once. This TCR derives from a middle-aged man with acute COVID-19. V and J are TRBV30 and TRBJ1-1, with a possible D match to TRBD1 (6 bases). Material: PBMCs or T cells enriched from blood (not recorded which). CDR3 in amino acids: CAWSVGGREAFF. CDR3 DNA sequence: TGTGCCTGGAGTGTTGGGGGCCGCGAAGCTTTCTTT.